One and the same sample provided the 27 T cell receptor beta chains below, sequenced in a study of identical twins. TCRdb called the 5' RACE reads again in MiXCR, with one record for every CDR3 protein. The table includes hundreds of thousands of distinct CDR3 sequences, 21% detected once. In addition, the sample was reused for a study of T cells expressing NK-cell markers.

Input material: PBMCs. These receptors were obtained from a woman under 30 in good health.

This clonotype was detected only a few times. The chain uses TRBV10-3 and TRBJ1-2; 8 bases agree with TRBD1. This CDR3 is 16 amino acids long. Trimming cost V 4 bases and J 7 bases; bases outside gene matches: 14. Looked up from germline, CDR1 is ENHRY and CDR2 is SYGVKD. The CDR3 bases are TGTGCCATCAGTGGGAAGACCATGGGACAGGAGTTTGGCTACACCTTC. Translated: CAISGKTMGQEFGYTF.

The genes are TRBV11-2 and TRBJ2-3, with 7 nucleotides matching TRBD2. The CDR3 loop spans 16 amino acids. The V and J ends lost 7 bases and 2 bases, in that order; junction bases with no gene match: 12. Germline V lookup: CDR1 SGHAT, CDR2 FQNNGV. The CDR3 spells CASNLKGGPITDTQYF. The DNA of the CDR3 is TGTGCCAGCAACCTTAAGGGAGGGCCGATCACAGATACGCAGTATTTT.

V usage is TRBV20-1 and J usage is TRBJ1-6, with D possibly matching TRBD1 (6 bases). The CDR3 is 16 amino acids. V lost 0 bases, J lost 7 bases, and 16 bases lay in between. Germline CDR1 and CDR2: DFQATT and SNEGSKA (reference sequence). CDR3 in DNA: TGCAGTGCTAGAGATACCCCTAGGACAGCCAATTCACCCCTCCACTTT. It codes for CSARDTPRTANSPLHF.

The rearrangement joins TRBV29-1 to TRBJ1-1, with TRBD1 as a possible D gene (6 bases). This CDR3 contains 14 residues. Trimming removed 5 bases from V and 0 bases from J, with 13 bases in between. Per germline, CDR1 SQVTM and CDR2 ANQGSEA. CDR3: CSVPPGQVNTEAFF. The CDR3 DNA is TGCAGCGTTCCTCCGGGACAAGTGAACACTGAAGCTTTCTTT.

The chain uses TRBV7-9 and TRBJ2-1; 7 nucleotides align to TRBD1. Germline V gene lookup returns CDR1 SEHNR and CDR2 FQNEAQ (reference sequence). J gave up 4 bases and V 5 bases, and 8 bases lay outside the gene matches. The CDR3 covers 15 residues. CDR3 in amino acids: CASSADRLRYNEQFF. CDR3 nucleotide sequence: TGTGCCAGCAGCGCGGACAGGTTGAGATACAATGAGCAGTTCTTC.

The chain recombines TRBV4-2 with TRBJ2-5, with D tentatively TRBD2 (5 bases). The germline gives CDR1 LGHNA, CDR2 YNFKEQ. V was shortened by 4 bases and J by 2 bases, with 17 bases between the two germline ends. The CDR3 loop spans 16 amino acids. CDR3 loop: CASSPARGLLQETQYF. In DNA, the CDR3 is TGTGCCAGCAGCCCTGCAAGAGGACTGCTTCAAGAGACCCAGTACTTC.

This clonotype was counted only a few times. The chain combines TRBV25-1 with TRBJ2-1; no definite D call. The CDR3 length is 12 residues. With 5 bases removed from V and 6 bases from J, the gap between germline ends came to 8 bases. CDR1 is MGHDK and CDR2 is SYGVNS in the germline V gene. CDR3 amino acids: CASSFIPNEQFF. CDR3 in DNA: TGTGCCAGCAGTTTCATACCCAATGAGCAGTTCTTC.

The sample holds a few counts of this clonotype. The chain is built from TRBV10-3 and TRBJ2-2; D is uncertain. Trimming stripped 1 base from V and 5 bases from J, with 11 bases between. This CDR3 contains 15 residues. Per germline, CDR1 ENHRY and CDR2 SYGVKD. This chain's CDR3 is CAISEYLERTGELFF. The CDR3 DNA follows: TGTGCCATCAGTGAGTACCTGGAGAGGACCGGGGAGCTGTTTTTT.

This clonotype was detected many times. The V and J genes are TRBV20-1 and TRBJ2-3, with no clear D. Trimming shortened V by 3 bases and J by 1 base, and 5 bases separated the two germline ends. Germline assignment: CDR1 DFQATT and CDR2 SNEGSKA (reference sequence). This CDR3 region has 12 residues. The CDR3 reads CSASWGTDTQYF. The CDR3 DNA is TGCAGTGCTAGCTGGGGCACAGATACGCAGTATTTT.

This clonotype occurred many times. The chain recombines TRBV10-3 with TRBJ2-1, with D perhaps matching TRBD2 (6 bases). V was clipped by 0 bases and J by 6 bases, with 12 bases between them. The germline V gene has CDR1 ENHRY and CDR2 SYGVKD. The CDR3 is made up of 15 amino acids. CDR3: CAISESASALNEQFF. The CDR3 DNA follows: TGTGCCATCAGTGAGTCGGCTAGCGCCCTCAATGAGCAGTTCTTC.

The genes are TRBV18 and TRBJ2-1; unclear D gene. The CDR3 length is 13 residues. Germline V lookup: CDR1 KGHSH, CDR2 LQKENI. V dropped 0 bases and J dropped 10 bases, with 10 bases sitting between them. CDR3 DNA sequence: TGTGCCAGCTCACCACCTTCGCTACCCGAGCAGTTCTTC. Its protein is CASSPPSLPEQFF.

The rearrangement links TRBV9 to TRBJ2-5; TRBD2 is a possible D gene (5 bases). Germline CDR1 is SGDLS and CDR2 is YYNGEE. Trimming took 10 bases from V and 5 from J, leaving 9 bases between them. The CDR3 is 10 amino acids. CDR3 amino acids: CAGLMETQYF. The CDR3 bases are TGTGCCGGACTTATGGAGACCCAGTACTTC.

The table lists this clonotype with a few counts. V gene TRBV6-5 combines with J gene TRBJ2-3, with TRBD2 matching over 9 bases. Trimming removed 4 bases from V and 5 bases from J; junction bases left unmatched: 10. The CDR3 has 16 residues. The V gene's germline CDR1 is MNHEY and CDR2 SVGAGI. The CDR3 sequence is CASSLTWTSAKDTQYF. The CDR3 DNA follows: TGTGCCAGCAGTTTAACTTGGACTAGCGCCAAAGATACGCAGTATTTT.

This clonotype was found a few times. The chain recombines TRBV12-3 or TRBV12-4 with TRBJ2-1, with D perhaps matching TRBD1 (6 bases). The CDR3 is 14 amino acids. The V and J ends lost 3 bases and 5 bases respectively, with 11 bases between them. The CDR3 spells CASSFSDSDNEQFF. For the CDR3, the DNA is TGTGCCAGCAGTTTTTCGGACAGCGACAATGAGCAGTTCTTC.

This clonotype was recorded a few times. The rearrangement links TRBV5-1 to TRBJ1-1, with a possible D match to TRBD1 (6 bases). The CDR3 spans 17 residues. Trimming cost V 4 bases and J 0 bases, with 19 bases left between them. Germline CDR1 reads SGHRS; CDR2 reads YFSETQ. The CDR3: CASSGGHSVRLNTEAFF. CDR3 in DNA: TGCGCCAGCAGCGGGGGACACTCCGTAAGATTGAACACTGAAGCTTTCTTT.

The rearrangement joins TRBV29-1 to TRBJ1-1; TRBD1 might be the D (6 bases). The germline V gene encodes CDR1 SQVTM and CDR2 ANQGSEA. V was shortened by 3 bases and J by 0 bases, with 11 bases between the two germline ends. The CDR3 is 14 amino acids. This CDR3 reads CSVEVRGLNTEAFF. The CDR3 DNA reads as TGCAGCGTTGAGGTCAGGGGCTTGAACACTGAAGCTTTCTTT.

This clonotype was recorded at least ten times. The chain has TRBV6-2 or TRBV6-3 and TRBJ2-6; D uncertain. The germline V and J ends were trimmed by 4 bases and 3 bases, with 19 bases remaining between them. CDR3 length: 18 residues. Germline CDR1 reads MNHEY; CDR2 reads SVGEGT. The CDR3 region has the DNA TGTGCCAGCAGTTCTAAACTCGGGCTAAGAGGTGGGGCCAACGTCCTGACTTTC. The encoded protein is CASSSKLGLRGGANVLTF.

The chain couples TRBV27 to TRBJ2-2; TRBD1 matches 8 bases. The CDR3 consists of 16 residues. Germline trimming cut 4 bases from V and 1 base from J; bases unmatched to any gene: 5. CDR1 is MNHEY, CDR2 SMNVEV, per germline (reference sequence). The DNA of the CDR3 is TGTGCCAGCAGTTCCCAAGGGACAGGGAACACCGGGGAGCTGTTTTTT. Translated: CASSSQGTGNTGELFF.

The rearrangement links TRBV20-1 to TRBJ2-2; D unclear. Germline CDR1 DFQATT, CDR2 SNEGSKA (reference sequence). The CDR3 is made up of 12 amino acids. V lost 4 bases and J lost 6, with 9 bases in between. The CDR3 sequence is CSAIDRPGELFF. The CDR3 region has the DNA TGCAGTGCTATAGATAGGCCCGGGGAGCTGTTTTTT.

For the CDR3, the DNA is TGTGCGTTAGGGGGGCAAGATACGCAGTATTTT. Translating it yields CALGGQDTQYF. The chain couples TRBV7-9 to TRBJ2-3, with D possibly being TRBD1 or TRBD2 (6 bases each). The CDR3 totals 11 residues. In germline, CDR1 is SEHNR, CDR2 FQNEAQ (reference sequence).

V is TRBV27 and J is TRBJ1-1; possible D gene TRBD1, 6 bases. This CDR3 is built from 13 residues. Trimming shortened V by 7 bases and J by 0 bases, and 9 bases separated the two germline ends. CDR1 and CDR2 from the germline V gene are MNHEY and SMNVEV (reference sequence). This CDR3 reads CASTQGMNTEAFF. The CDR3 nucleotides are TGTGCCAGCACGCAGGGGATGAACACTGAAGCTTTCTTT.

V is TRBV7-8 and J is TRBJ1-1; D unclear. The germline gives CDR1 SGHVS, CDR2 FQNEAQ. This CDR3 contains 16 residues. The ends were cut back, 0 bases at V and 4 bases at J, with 15 bases in the middle. The CDR3 loop reads CASSLAPGTTITEAFF. CDR3 in DNA: TGTGCCAGCAGCTTAGCTCCGGGCACCACAATCACTGAAGCTTTCTTT.

The chain is built from TRBV20-1 and TRBJ2-7; 9 nucleotides align to TRBD2. Germline V gene data show CDR1 as DFQATT and CDR2 as SNEGSKA (reference sequence). The V and J ends lost 1 base and 2 bases, in that order; junction bases with no gene match: 9. CDR3 length equals 16 residues. CDR3 sequence: CSARGTSAPDPYEQYF. The CDR3 coding sequence is TGCAGTGCTAGAGGGACTAGCGCCCCCGACCCCTACGAGCAGTACTTC.

The chain has TRBV29-1 and TRBJ2-2, with TRBD1 as a possible D gene (6 bases). The CDR3 loop spans 13 amino acids. The V end was cut by 5 bases, the J end by 6 bases, with 13 bases between. Germline values: CDR1 SQVTM, CDR2 ANQGSEA. CDR3: CSVRDRRSGELFF. CDR3 sequence (DNA): TGCAGCGTTCGAGACAGGAGGTCCGGGGAGCTGTTTTTT.

This clonotype was seen a few times. V usage is TRBV18 and J usage is TRBJ1-1, with D perhaps matching TRBD1 (6 bases). This CDR3 contains 12 residues. In germline, CDR1 is KGHSH, CDR2 LQKENI. Trimming cost V 2 bases and J 8 bases, with 9 bases left between them. The CDR3 is CASSPYDREAFF. The CDR3 DNA follows: TGTGCCAGCTCACCATACGACAGGGAAGCTTTCTTT. The full variable domain, its missing parts supplied by reference TRBV18 and TRBJ1-1, is NAGVMQNPRHLVRRRGQEARLRCSPMKGHSHVYWYRQLPEEGLKFMVYLQKENIIDESGMPKERFSAEFPKEGPSILRIQQVVRGDSAAYFCASSPYDREAFFGQGTRLTVV.

This clonotype was picked up a small number of times. The J gene is TRBJ2-7, the V gene TRBV9, with TRBD2 identical over 11 bases. This CDR3 is built from 17 residues. With 1 base clipped from V and 0 bases from J, the junction kept 6 bases outside the gene matches. Per germline, CDR1 SGDLS and CDR2 YYNGEE. The CDR3 loop is CASSVRPSGGSSYEQYF. In DNA form, the CDR3 reads TGTGCCAGCAGCGTAAGGCCTAGCGGGGGGAGCTCCTACGAGCAGTACTTC.

The chain uses TRBV19 and TRBJ2-3; no definite D call. This CDR3 has 14 residues. Germline V gene data show CDR1 as LNHDA and CDR2 as SQIVND (reference sequence). Trimming cost V 4 bases and J 2 bases, with 10 bases left between them. The CDR3 DNA sequence: TGTGCCAGTAGTAAGGGCGATAACACAGATACGCAGTATTTT. The encoded protein is CASSKGDNTDTQYF.